Shown below are 2 T cell receptor beta chains from a single sample sequenced in a study of blood T cell repertoires in COVID-19. Measured with immunoSEQ multiplex PCR; TCRdb has only the in-frame clones, and not every one. In the table there are about 33,000 clones, around 83% of which are singletons. The sequenced sample was peripheral blood. All receptors derive from a human donor in a cohort sampled during active COVID-19.

The rearrangement links TRBV11-2 to TRBJ2-3; 9 nucleotides agree with TRBD1. CDR1 and CDR2 (germline): SGHAT, FQNNGV. This CDR3 region has 15 residues. V shed 5 bases and J 6 bases; nucleotides not matched to a gene: 9. The CDR3 DNA reads as TGTGCCAGCAGCCAGGGACAGGGACAAGGTGATACGCAGTATTTT. It codes for CASSQGQGQGDTQYF.

This clone was seen a single time. The V and J genes are TRBV29-1 and TRBJ1-4; TRBD1 is a possible D gene (5 bases). Germline V lookup: CDR1 SQVTM, CDR2 ANQGSEA. V gave up 6 bases and J gave up 0 bases, with 5 bases separating them. The CDR3 has 12 residues. The CDR3 protein is CSVQATNEKLFF. In DNA, the CDR3 is TGCAGCGTACAGGCAACTAATGAAAAACTGTTTTTT. The full variable domain, in which reference TRBV29-1 and TRBJ1-4 provide the parts outside the CDR3, is SAVISQKPSRDICQRGTSLTIQCQVDSQVTMMFWYRQQPGQSLTLIATANQGSEATYESGFVIDKFPISRPNLTFSTLTVSNMSPEDSSIYLCSVQATNEKLFFGSGTQLSVL.